The 8 T cell receptor beta chains below were found in one sample sequenced in a study of CXCR3-negative and CXCR3-positive naive CD8 T cells (dated by TCRdb to between 2017 and 2020). Antigens of these TCRs are unknown. Study-wide conclusions, independent of this receptor: TRB CDR3s from CXCR3-positive naive cells showed higher hydrophobicity (lower Kidera factor 4), lower energy, and higher strength and volume indices than CXCR3-negative naive cells.

Sequenced on a NextSeq 550. The Human TCR Profiling Kit (MiLaboratory) was used to prepare UMI-labeled 5' RACE TRB cDNA libraries. Following reprocessing of the reads by TCRdb, the data hold one row per CDR3 protein sequence and no DNA is available. This sample's listing comprises approximately 130,000 distinct CDR3 sequences. The ten largest clones add up to around 0.41% of the sample. The specimen was naive CXCR3+ CD8+ T cells from blood. What this sample's cell subset or site label stands for: CD45RO-CCR7+CD27+CD95- naive CD8+ T cells expressing CXCR3 (TNR3+). The receptors come from a human donor in good health. Some clones in this sample may be carry-over from other donors' samples.

This CDR3 reads CASSTILAGGPIVQYF. This sequence joins TRBV27 and TRBJ2-7; TCRdb selects TRBD2, and the lack of DNA leaves this call unchecked. Per the germline V gene, CDR1 is MNHEY and CDR2 is SMNVEV (reference sequence). The CDR3 covers 16 residues.

J is TRBJ1-1 and V is TRBV12-3 or TRBV12-4. The CDR3 is made up of 14 amino acids. CDR3 loop: CASSFVFGDTEAFF.

The V gene is TRBV27, the J gene TRBJ1-3. CDR3 length: 13 residues. Germline loops: CDR1 MNHEY, CDR2 SMNVEV (reference sequence). CDR3 sequence: CASCSLSGNTIYF.

The chain combines TRBV9 with TRBJ2-6; the TCRdb D gene call, TRBD2, has no DNA to confirm it. Per germline, CDR1 SGDLS and CDR2 YYNGEE. The CDR3 sequence is 20 residues long. The CDR3 loop reads CASSVVGLAGVSTGANVLTF.

The chain uses TRBV20-1 and TRBJ2-1; without DNA, the TCRdb call of TRBD2 cannot be checked. Germline V gene sequence: CDR1 DFQATT, CDR2 SNEGSKA (reference sequence). The CDR3 consists of 15 residues. The CDR3 sequence is CSAVPLAGGYNEQFF.

The V call is TRBV7-9, the J call TRBJ2-2; TCRdb's assignment of TRBD1 cannot be checked, as there is no DNA. The germline CDR1 and CDR2 sequences are SEHNR and FQNEAQ (reference sequence). The CDR3 runs 15 residues. CDR3 residues: CASKTAGTGNRELFF.

The rearrangement links TRBV14 to TRBJ2-1. Germline V gene lookup returns CDR1 SGHDN and CDR2 FVKESK. The length of the CDR3 is 14 residues. The CDR3 loop is CATSLAASYNEQFF.

The chain joins TRBV19 to TRBJ2-2. Germline values: CDR1 LNHDA, CDR2 SQIVND (reference sequence). The CDR3 is made up of 15 amino acids. CDR3: CASSMATRSAGELFF.